The table lists the clone carrying this TCR beta chain with a few counts. Its antigen is unknown. Noted time point: blood 2 weeks post-SBRT. Stated treatment: 15 Gy SBRT to primary tumor, nephrectomy 4 weeks later. Blood was sampled at baseline, 2 weeks and 4 weeks after SBRT. CDR1 and CDR2 (germline): GTSNPN, SVGIG (reference sequence). The V end lost 1 base, the J end lost 3 bases, and 6 bases lay between the germline ends. The CDR3 has 12 amino acids. Generated by immunoSEQ multiplex PCR, the TCRdb table keeps only in-frame clones and is missing some. The sample yields some 120,000 clones, about four fifths seen once. The sample is drawn from a study of radiation and T cells in renal cell carcinoma. Turning to the study itself: Nephrectomy followed 15 Gy stereotactic body radiation by 4 weeks. Findings of the study overall: Baseline intratumoral clonotype presence is unknown without pretreatment biopsies. From baseline, blood top tumor clonotypes peaked at 2 weeks post-radiation.

The chain links TRBV30 to TRBJ1-2; D gene unclear. The sequenced sample was blood, obtained from a patient whose treatment included radiotherapy and nephrectomy. The TCR sequence derives from a man in his forties or fifties with renal cell carcinoma. This chain's CDR3 is CAWSGGDYGYTF. The CDR3 DNA reads TGTGCCTGGAGTGGCGGGGACTATGGCTACACCTTC.